The source of this TCR beta chain is a study of OX40 agonist ivuxolimab in advanced cancers. Overall study findings and caveats: What antigens the expanded peripheral T cells recognized was never established.

TCRdb's copy holds only in-frame clones and misses some; the assay was immunoSEQ multiplex PCR. The sample has 75,000 to 80,000 clones, more than 75% seen once. The CDR3 spans 14 residues. V lost 0 bases to trimming and J lost 7 bases, with 10 bases between them. In germline, CDR1 is SGDLS, CDR2 YYNGEE. To note about this clone: Its antigen remains unknown.

This chain links TRBV9 with TRBJ2-2; D unclear. The source material was CD4+ or CD8+ T cells sorted from blood, sampled in a trial of the OX40 agonist ivuxolimab. The TCR sequence derives from an adult with an advanced solid tumor such as melanoma, head and neck, liver or kidney cancer. The CDR3 sequence is CASSVAVTSGELFF. CDR3 nucleotide sequence: TGTGCCAGCAGCGTAGCTGTGACAAGCGGGGAGCTGTTTTTT.